This T cell receptor (beta chain) was captured by sequencing in a study of blood T cell repertoires in COVID-19. This clone was seen only once. Germline V gives CDR1 MNHEY, CDR2 SMNVEV (reference sequence). This CDR3 has 15 amino acids. V dropped 0 bases and J dropped 3 bases, with 8 bases sitting between them. The table came from immunoSEQ multiplex PCR; TCRdb's copy has only in-frame clones and leaves some out. Counted here are under 550,000 clones, around 90% occurring once; the ten biggest clones make up about 0.91%. Seattle participants joined during active infection and were tracked over time. The chain uses TRBV27 and TRBJ2-2, with a tentative D call TRBD1 (6 bases). Specimen: peripheral blood. This TCR was recovered from a man between 18 and 35 years old with COVID-19, enrolled during active disease. CDR3 loop: CASSLSGTHTGELFF. The CDR3 DNA reads TGTGCCAGCAGTTTATCAGGGACACACACCGGGGAGCTGTTTTTT.